Listed below are T cell receptor beta chains from one sample, sequenced in a study of blood T cell repertoires in COVID-19. Sequencing used immunoSEQ multiplex PCR; TCRdb keeps in-frame clones, though not all of them. This table has about 150,000 clones, roughly 90% appearing once. The source material was peripheral blood. These receptors originate from a human donor in a cohort sampled during active COVID-19. The CDR3 runs from the conserved cysteine through the conserved F or W. Fields, in order: D gene, J gene, clone size, V gene, CDR3 protein, CDR3 DNA. D genes are given only for firm matches. Not every row has a clone size; where given, it reads once, few, many or a size class.

.,TRBJ1-1,.,TRBV6-5,CAGTFNHMNTEAFF,TGTGCCGGCACTTTCAACCACATGAACACTGAAGCTTTCTTT
.,TRBJ1-3,.,TRBV6-2/TRBV6-3,CASSPTGSFGNTIYF,TGTGCCAGCAGTCCGACAGGCTCGTTCGGAAACACCATATATTTT
TRBD1,TRBJ2-1,.,TRBV2,CASSAQGAYEQFF,TGTGCCAGCAGTGCTCAGGGGGCGTATGAGCAGTTCTTC
TRBD2,TRBJ2-7,.,TRBV5-1,CASSLELAGGSYEQYF,TGCGCCAGCAGCCTGGAACTAGCGGGAGGTTCCTACGAGCAGTACTTC
TRBD1,TRBJ2-7,.,TRBV11-2,CASSLDWDSLAEQYF,TGTGCCAGCAGCTTGGATTGGGACAGCCTGGCGGAGCAGTACTTC
TRBD2,TRBJ2-3,.,TRBV7-9,CASAGGASGSHNTDTQYF,TGTGCCAGCGCAGGAGGCGCTAGCGGGAGCCATAACACAGATACGCAGTATTTT
.,TRBJ1-1,.,TRBV5-4,CASSPGSRNTEAFF,TGTGCCAGCAGCCCTGGGAGTCGGAACACTGAAGCTTTCTTT
.,TRBJ2-2,few,TRBV7-3,CASTPTSLGGELFF,TGTGCCAGCACCCCTACTAGCTTGGGCGGGGAGCTGTTTTTT
TRBD1,TRBJ2-1,.,TRBV5-1,CASSRQGAYNEQFF,TGCGCCAGCAGCAGACAGGGAGCCTACAATGAGCAGTTCTTC
.,TRBJ2-7,.,TRBV2,CASHPTGHSYEQYF,TGTGCTAGTCACCCAACGGGACACTCCTACGAGCAGTACTTC
TRBD1,TRBJ1-1,once,TRBV27,CASKDRANTEAFF,TGTGCCAGCAAAGACAGGGCGAACACTGAAGCTTTCTTT
.,TRBJ2-1,.,TRBV21-1,CASSKRTGNEQFF,TGTGCCAGCAGCAAACGTACAGGGAATGAGCAGTTCTTC
TRBD2,TRBJ2-3,.,TRBV5-1,CASSPATSGRTDTQYF,TGCGCCAGCAGCCCAGCGACTAGCGGGAGAACAGATACGCAGTATTTT
.,TRBJ1-1,.,TRBV7-9,CASSLIREAFF,TGTGCCAGCAGCTTAATCCGGGAAGCTTTCTTT
.,TRBJ2-1,.,TRBV7-4,CASSLLEGRPFF,TGTGCCAGCAGCCTCCTGGAGGGGCGGCCGTTCTTC
TRBD1,TRBJ2-7,.,TRBV5-1,CASSTGQGSYEQYF,TGCGCCAGCAGCACGGGACAGGGGTCCTACGAGCAGTACTTC
TRBD1,TRBJ2-3,.,TRBV7-9,CASSRSSTGGTSTDTQYF,TGTGCCAGCAGCCGTAGCTCAACAGGGGGGACTAGCACAGATACGCAGTATTTT
TRBD2,TRBJ2-7,.,TRBV6-2/TRBV6-3,CASSYARRGGVVYEQYF,TGTGCCAGCAGTTACGCTCGGCGCGGGGGGGTGGTCTACGAGCAGTACTTC
.,TRBJ1-1,.,TRBV29-1,CSVEVVGNTEAFF,TGCAGCGTTGAAGTTGTCGGGAACACTGAAGCTTTCTTT
.,TRBJ2-6,once,TRBV7-9,CASSPTGSGANVLTF,TGTGCCAGCAGCCCCACAGGGTCTGGGGCCAACGTCCTGACTTTC
.,TRBJ2-2,once,TRBV19,CASSFTGTGELFF,TGTGCCAGTAGTTTCACAGGGACCGGGGAGCTGTTTTTT
TRBD2,TRBJ2-1,.,TRBV9,CASSGGRGTYNEQFF,TGTGCCAGCAGCGGAGGGAGGGGAACCTACAATGAGCAGTTCTTC
TRBD2,TRBJ2-1,.,TRBV6-5,CASSYRTSSYNEQFF,TGTGCCAGCAGTTATCGGACTAGCAGCTACAATGAGCAGTTCTTC